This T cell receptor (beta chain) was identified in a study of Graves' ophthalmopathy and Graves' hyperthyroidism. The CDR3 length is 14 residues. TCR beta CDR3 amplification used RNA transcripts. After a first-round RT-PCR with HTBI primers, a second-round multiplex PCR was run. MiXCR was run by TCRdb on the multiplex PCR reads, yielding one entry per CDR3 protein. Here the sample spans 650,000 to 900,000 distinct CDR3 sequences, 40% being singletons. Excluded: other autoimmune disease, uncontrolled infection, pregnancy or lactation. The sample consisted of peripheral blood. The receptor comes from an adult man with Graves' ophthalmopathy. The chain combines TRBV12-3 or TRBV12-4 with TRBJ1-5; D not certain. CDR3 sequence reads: CASGLLYLHQPQHF. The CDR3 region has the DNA TGTGCTAGTGGTTTGCTTTACCTCCATCAGCCCCAGCATTTT.